This entry concerns a single TCR beta chain. This specimen comes from a study of blood T cells in healthy people across ages. Drawing of peripheral blood yielded roughly 9.8 milliliters from each donor. For the second PCR, which ran for roughly 7 to 11 cycles, a sample-barcoded 5' primer and a J-beta primer mix were used. MiXCR was run by TCRdb on the 5' RACE reads, yielding one entry per CDR3 protein. Seen here are over 700,000 distinct CDR3 sequences, about 55% observed once, and the top ten hold under 50%. This CDR3 is 14 amino acids long. V dropped 6 bases and J dropped 1 base, with 12 bases sitting between them.

This clonotype was obtained from a man aged 80 or over in good health. The chain has TRBV12-3 or TRBV12-4 and TRBJ1-1; tentatively, D is TRBD1 (6 bases). Material for sequencing was blood. CDR3 sequence reads: CASRRTAGNTEAFF. CDR3 nucleotides: TGTGCCAGCAGGCGGACAGCGGGGAACACTGAAGCTTTCTTT.